Listed below are T cell receptor beta chains from one sample, sequenced in a study of T cells expressing NK-cell markers. TCRdb processed the 5' RACE reads again and assigns one entry to each CDR3 protein, with no DNA. The repertoire table contains hundreds of thousands of distinct CDR3 sequences. Sequencing was carried out using blood T cells: a sorted CD56 or NKG2C T cell subset, CD4+ or CD8+ T cells, or bulk PBMC T cells (not recorded which). These receptors all come from a woman between 18 and 75 years old in good health. The CDR3 runs from the conserved cysteine through the conserved F or W.

j_gene	v_gene	CDR3aa
TRBJ2-7	TRBV5-4	CASSSSTSGRSEQYF
TRBJ2-2	TRBV5-1	CASSSTSGANTGELFF
TRBJ1-1	TRBV20-1	CSATGVVGNTEAFF
TRBJ2-7	TRBV19	CASSEGLPSEQYF
TRBJ1-1	TRBV10-2	CASSRQRMNTEAFF
TRBJ1-5	TRBV12-3/TRBV12-4	CASSLRGGSNQPQHF
TRBJ2-3	TRBV7-2	CASSGDTGYPSTDTQYF
TRBJ2-7	TRBV18	CASSPAAGGNYEQYF
TRBJ2-5	TRBV20-1	CSARPRGPGETQYF
TRBJ1-1	TRBV10-3	CAIRGQPNTEAFF
TRBJ2-2	TRBV4-3	CASSPQIAGGGELFF
TRBJ2-7	TRBV6-5	CASSYSSGRIYYEQYF
TRBJ2-5	TRBV12-3/TRBV12-4	CASTQGRSGGSETQYF
TRBJ2-5	TRBV5-1	CASSLQETQYF
TRBJ2-7	TRBV7-2	CASRALQGEQYF
TRBJ2-5	TRBV3-1	CASSQDGERAQETQYF
TRBJ1-5	TRBV28	CASSFRDPNQPQHF
TRBJ2-5	TRBV21-1	CASSKAAQFQETQYF
TRBJ2-1	TRBV12-3/TRBV12-4	CASSPTSGIYNEQFF
TRBJ1-5	TRBV29-1	CSVKTPGANQPQHF
TRBJ2-2	TRBV29-1	CSVGPQGNTGELFF
TRBJ2-6	TRBV5-1	CAPIERATGANVLTF
TRBJ2-1	TRBV4-2	CASSPRDFTSSYNEQFF
TRBJ2-1	TRBV20-1	CSARVVAGGGEQFF
TRBJ2-7	TRBV20-1	CSARALAESSYEQYF
TRBJ2-5	TRBV7-9	CASSLGTGRETQYF
TRBJ2-1	TRBV14	CASSPVVAVYNEQFF
TRBJ1-1	TRBV4-3	CASSQDRVGTTEAFF
TRBJ1-2	TRBV29-1	CSVEGGGRQGIYYGYTF